Included here is one TCR beta chain sequence, with context. The antigen remains unidentified. CDR1 and CDR2 (germline): SGHVS, FQNEAQ. V lost 2 bases and J lost 3, with 7 bases in between. The CDR3 has 13 amino acids. Measured with immunoSEQ multiplex PCR; TCRdb has only the in-frame clones, and not every one. The data hold tens of thousands of clones, with around nine tenths observed a single time. These data originate in a study of T cell responses to AZD1222 COVID-19 vaccine. Whole-study findings and limits: Sampling captured repertoires only after the peak T cell response. At baseline, just a handful of AZD1222 recipients tested seropositive. Spike-specific TCR breadth rose after two AZD1222 doses, and depth rose as well.

This specimen was peripheral blood, taken 28 days after the second AZD1222 dose. The gene calls are TRBV7-8 and TRBJ1-1, with D uncertain. The source of this sequence is an adult who received the AZD1222 COVID-19 vaccine. The CDR3 nucleotides read TGTGCCAGCAGCTTAAACGGAGACACTGAAGCTTTCTTT. This sequence encodes CASSLNGDTEAFF.